The clone carrying this T cell receptor (beta chain) was observed many times. This specimen comes from a study of regulatory T cells in long-lasting Graves disease. On the study more broadly: Those Graves' patients who were newly diagnosed had been on antithyroid drugs under 3 months.

Arm-PCR of CDR3 regions with iRepertoire HTBI primers generated TCR beta libraries. MiXCR, run by TCRdb on the multiplex PCR reads, gives a single entry per CDR3 protein. Among a few hundred thousand distinct CDR3 sequences listed, 12% were seen once. This CDR3 is 11 amino acids long. Between the trimmed V and J ends, which lost 6 bases and 6 bases, there was a span of 5 bases. The time point here: newly diagnosed GD, antithyroid drugs for less than 3 months. Scientists built the TCR library using RNA that was extracted from PBMCs. These data also formed part of another study, on T cells in Graves' hyperthyroidism and ophthalmopathy.

This TCR was recovered from a woman between 18 and 29 years old with Graves disease. This specimen consisted of peripheral blood mononuclear cells (PBMCs), obtained at new diagnosis, from a patient treated with antithyroid drugs. The chain links TRBV12-3 or TRBV12-4 to TRBJ1-4; no firm D call. CDR3: CASRSYEKLFF. DNA for the CDR3: TGTGCCAGCAGGTCCTATGAAAAACTGTTTTTT.